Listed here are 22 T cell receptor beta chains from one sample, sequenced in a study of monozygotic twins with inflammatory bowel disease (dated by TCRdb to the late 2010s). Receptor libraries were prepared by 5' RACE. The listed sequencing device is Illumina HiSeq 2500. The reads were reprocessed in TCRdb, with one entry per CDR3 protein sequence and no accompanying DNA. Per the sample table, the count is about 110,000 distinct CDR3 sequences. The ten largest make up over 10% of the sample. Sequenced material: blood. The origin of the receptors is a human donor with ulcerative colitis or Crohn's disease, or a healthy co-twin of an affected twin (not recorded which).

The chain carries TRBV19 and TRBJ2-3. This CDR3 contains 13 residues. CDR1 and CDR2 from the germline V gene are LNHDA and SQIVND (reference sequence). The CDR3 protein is CASRPDLVGTQYF.

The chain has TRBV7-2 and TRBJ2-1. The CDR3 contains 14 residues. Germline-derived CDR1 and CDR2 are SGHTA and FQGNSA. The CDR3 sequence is CASVEMSSYNEQFF. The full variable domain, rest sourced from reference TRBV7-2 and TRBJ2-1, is GAGVSQSPSNKVTEKGKDVELRCDPISGHTALYWYRQSLGQGLEFLIYFQGNSAPDKSGLPSDRFSAERTGGSVSTLTIQRTQQEDSAVYLCASVEMSSYNEQFFGPGTRLTVL.

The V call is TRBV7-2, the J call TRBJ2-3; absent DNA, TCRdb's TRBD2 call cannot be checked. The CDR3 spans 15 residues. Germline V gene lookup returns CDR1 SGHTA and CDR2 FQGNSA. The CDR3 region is CASSLRGISTDTQYF.

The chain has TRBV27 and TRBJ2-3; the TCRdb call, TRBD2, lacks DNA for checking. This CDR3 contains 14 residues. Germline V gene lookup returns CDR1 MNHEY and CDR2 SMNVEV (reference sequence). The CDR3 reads CASAPGGLADTQYF.

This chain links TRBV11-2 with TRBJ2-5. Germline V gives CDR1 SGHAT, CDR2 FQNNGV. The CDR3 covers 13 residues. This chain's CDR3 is CASSLWRQETQYF.

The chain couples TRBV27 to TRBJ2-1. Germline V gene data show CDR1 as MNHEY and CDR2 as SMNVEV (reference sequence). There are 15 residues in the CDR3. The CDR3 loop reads CASSFGGPAYNEQFF.

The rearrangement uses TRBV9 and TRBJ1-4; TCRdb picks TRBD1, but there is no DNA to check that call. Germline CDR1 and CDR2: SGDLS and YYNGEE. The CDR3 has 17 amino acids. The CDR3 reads CASSIRDGRQSNEKLFF.

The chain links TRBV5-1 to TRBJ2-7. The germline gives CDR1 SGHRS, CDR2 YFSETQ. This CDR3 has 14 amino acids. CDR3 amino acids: CASSLDREDGEQYF.

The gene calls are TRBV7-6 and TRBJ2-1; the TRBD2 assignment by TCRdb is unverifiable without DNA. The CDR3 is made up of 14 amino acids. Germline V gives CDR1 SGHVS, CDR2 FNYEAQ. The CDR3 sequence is CASSSTSSYNEQFF.

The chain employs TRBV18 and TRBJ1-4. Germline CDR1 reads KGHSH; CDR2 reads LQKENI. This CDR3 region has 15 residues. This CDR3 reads CASSPLPELTEKLFF.

The CDR3 protein is CASSSAAAGGSVNTQYF. This rearrangement joins TRBV9 to TRBJ2-3; TCRdb reports TRBD2, a call that lacks DNA to check it against. The CDR3 extends over 17 amino acids. Germline V gene lookup returns CDR1 SGDLS and CDR2 YYNGEE.

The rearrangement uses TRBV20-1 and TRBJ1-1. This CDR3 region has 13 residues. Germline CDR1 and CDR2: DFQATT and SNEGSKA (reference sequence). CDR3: CSARTNIPTEAFF.

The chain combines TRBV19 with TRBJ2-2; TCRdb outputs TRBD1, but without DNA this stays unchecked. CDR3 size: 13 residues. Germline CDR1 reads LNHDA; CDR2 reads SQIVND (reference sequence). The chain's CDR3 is CASSISGDGELFF.

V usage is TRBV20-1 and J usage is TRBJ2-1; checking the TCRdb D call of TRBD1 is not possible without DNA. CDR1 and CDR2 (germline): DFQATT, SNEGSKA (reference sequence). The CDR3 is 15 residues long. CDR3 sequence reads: CSARGWQGSYNEQFF.

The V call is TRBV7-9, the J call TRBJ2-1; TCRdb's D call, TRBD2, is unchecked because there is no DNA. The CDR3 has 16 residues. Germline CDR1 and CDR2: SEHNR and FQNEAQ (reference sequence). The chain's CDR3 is CASSLPSWTSGNEQFF.

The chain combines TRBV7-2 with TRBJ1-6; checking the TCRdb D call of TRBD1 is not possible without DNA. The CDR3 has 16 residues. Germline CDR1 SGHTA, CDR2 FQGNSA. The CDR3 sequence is CASKPNRIPYNSPLHF.

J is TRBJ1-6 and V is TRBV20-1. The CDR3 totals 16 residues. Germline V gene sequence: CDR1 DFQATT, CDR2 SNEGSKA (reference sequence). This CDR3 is CSARSAGFRENSPLHF.

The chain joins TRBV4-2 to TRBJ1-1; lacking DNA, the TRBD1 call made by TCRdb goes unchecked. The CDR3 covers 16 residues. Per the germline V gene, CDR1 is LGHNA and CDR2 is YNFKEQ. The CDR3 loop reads CASSQAWGGLNTEAFF.

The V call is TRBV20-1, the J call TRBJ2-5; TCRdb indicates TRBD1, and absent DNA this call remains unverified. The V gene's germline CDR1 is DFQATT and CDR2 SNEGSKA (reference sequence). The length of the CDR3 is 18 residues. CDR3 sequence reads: CSARESGWRRGSQETQYF.

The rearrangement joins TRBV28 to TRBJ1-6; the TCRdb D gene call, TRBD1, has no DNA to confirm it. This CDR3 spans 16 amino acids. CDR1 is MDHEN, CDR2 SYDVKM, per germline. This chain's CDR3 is CASSDPRTGRNSPLHF.

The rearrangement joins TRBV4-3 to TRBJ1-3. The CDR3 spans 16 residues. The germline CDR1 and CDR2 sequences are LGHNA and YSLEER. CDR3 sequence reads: CASSQEGEGTGNTIYF.

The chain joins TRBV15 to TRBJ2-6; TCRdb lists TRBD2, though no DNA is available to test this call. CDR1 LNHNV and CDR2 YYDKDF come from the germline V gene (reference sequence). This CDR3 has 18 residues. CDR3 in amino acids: CATSRDRGGFSGANVLTF.